A selection of T cell receptor beta chains follows, all from one sample in a study of cytomegalovirus exposure and HLA in healthy donors. This table comes from immunoSEQ multiplex PCR, and its TCRdb copy is limited to in-frame clones, with some not included. Counted here are some 140,000 clones, 80% occurring once; the ten biggest clones make up roughly 13%. Sequenced material: PBMCs. The receptors were gathered from a young man in good health and CMV-seropositive. Both conserved end residues are part of each CDR3. The D gene is left open where the match is weak. The listing skips clone size in some rows; elsewhere it reads once, few, many or a size class.

v_gene	j_gene	abundance	d_gene	CDR3aa	CDR3nt
TRBV28	TRBJ2-7	NA	NA	CASVQTRGSSYEQYF	TGTGCCAGCGTTCAAACGAGGGGGTCCTCCTACGAGCAGTACTTC
TRBV7-8	TRBJ2-7	few	TRBD1	CASSFGQGEQYF	TGTGCCAGCAGCTTCGGACAGGGCGAGCAGTACTTC
TRBV9	TRBJ2-7	few	NA	CASSGRDSLNEQYF	TGTGCCAGCAGCGGCCGGGACTCGTTGAACGAGCAGTACTTC
TRBV2	TRBJ2-7	NA	TRBD1	CASNEGQGARYEQYF	TGTGCCAGCAACGAGGGACAGGGGGCTCGGTACGAGCAGTACTTC
TRBV6-5	TRBJ2-7	NA	TRBD2	CASSYSYGRGDEQYF	TGTGCCAGCAGTTACTCTTACGGGAGGGGGGACGAGCAGTACTTC
TRBV5-1	TRBJ1-6	NA	NA	CASSLRTENSPLHF	TGCGCCAGCAGCTTAAGGACAGAGAATTCACCCCTCCACTTT
TRBV9	TRBJ2-7	once	TRBD1	CASSVGGRGQGEQYF	TGTGCCAGCAGCGTAGGGGGCAGGGGGCAAGGCGAGCAGTACTTC
TRBV6-1	TRBJ1-4	NA	NA	CASRVPGTSEKLFF	TGTGCCAGCAGGGTCCCAGGGACATCCGAAAAACTGTTTTTT
TRBV2	TRBJ1-3	once	NA	CASREAGISGNTIYF	TGTGCCAGTCGGGAGGCAGGGATATCTGGAAACACCATATATTTT
TRBV6-5	TRBJ1-1	NA	TRBD1	CASRPWDRGTEAFF	TGTGCCAGCAGGCCATGGGACAGGGGGACTGAAGCTTTCTTT
TRBV9	TRBJ1-2	NA	TRBD1	CASSATGGPYGNYGYTF	TGTGCCAGCAGCGCCACAGGGGGCCCGTACGGAAACTATGGCTACACCTTC
TRBV6-1	TRBJ1-6	once	TRBD1	CASSEEGAPNSPLHF	TGTGCCAGCAGTGAAGAGGGGGCTCCGAATTCACCCCTCCACTTT
TRBV6-1	TRBJ1-4	NA	TRBD1	CASSEVTGKLFF	TGTGCCAGCAGTGAAGTGACAGGGAAACTGTTTTTT
TRBV5-6	TRBJ2-7	once	TRBD2	CASSTLLAGVHEQYF	TGTGCCAGCAGCACCCTACTAGCGGGAGTCCACGAGCAGTACTTC
TRBV5-1	TRBJ2-7	NA	NA	CASNPGAGAYEQYF	TGCGCCAGTAACCCCGGGGCAGGGGCCTACGAGCAGTACTTC
TRBV9	TRBJ2-7	NA	TRBD2	CASSVASGSYEQYF	TGTGCCAGCAGCGTAGCTAGCGGGAGCTACGAGCAGTACTTC
TRBV6-6	TRBJ2-2	NA	NA	CASSPGLGSTGELFF	TGTGCCAGCAGTCCGGGACTGGGGAGCACCGGGGAGCTGTTTTTT
TRBV2	TRBJ1-1	few	NA	CASSDRYEAFF	TGTGCCAGCAGTGATCGGTATGAAGCTTTCTTT
TRBV9	TRBJ2-4	NA	NA	CASSPSAAGAKNIQYF	TGTGCCAGCAGCCCATCGGCCGCGGGGGCCAAAAACATTCAGTACTTC
TRBV21-1	TRBJ2-7	NA	NA	CASSKEQDSYEQYF	TGTGCCAGCAGCAAAGAACAGGACTCCTACGAGCAGTACTTC